The present TCR beta chain was sequenced within a study of T cells in tuberculosis. Study background: IGRA-negative adolescents, IGRA-positive adolescents with latent tuberculosis and adults with active tuberculosis formed this South African cohort. Overall study findings and caveats: Active tuberculosis cases were adults; controls were adolescents.

Clones were sequenced by immunoSEQ multiplex PCR, and TCRdb holds only the in-frame ones, with some missing. Altogether about 43,000 clones are present, less than 95% being singletons, with the ten largest covering around 1.9%. The germline CDR1 and CDR2 sequences are SGDLS and YYNGEE. The CDR3 has 15 residues. Trimming cost V 3 bases and J 1 base; bases outside gene matches: 5. On average roughly 100,000 T cells per donor were immunosequenced. This clone was found once. Its target is unknown. V usage is TRBV9 and J usage is TRBJ1-1; TRBD1 matches 8 bases. What was sequenced was PBMCs. The sequence was collected from a donor aged 5 to 30 with latent tuberculosis or without tuberculosis infection. Some clones in this sample may be carry-over from other donors' samples. The chain's CDR3 is CASSGTGSGNTEAFF. The DNA of the CDR3 is TGTGCCAGCAGCGGGACAGGGAGTGGGAACACTGAAGCTTTCTTT.